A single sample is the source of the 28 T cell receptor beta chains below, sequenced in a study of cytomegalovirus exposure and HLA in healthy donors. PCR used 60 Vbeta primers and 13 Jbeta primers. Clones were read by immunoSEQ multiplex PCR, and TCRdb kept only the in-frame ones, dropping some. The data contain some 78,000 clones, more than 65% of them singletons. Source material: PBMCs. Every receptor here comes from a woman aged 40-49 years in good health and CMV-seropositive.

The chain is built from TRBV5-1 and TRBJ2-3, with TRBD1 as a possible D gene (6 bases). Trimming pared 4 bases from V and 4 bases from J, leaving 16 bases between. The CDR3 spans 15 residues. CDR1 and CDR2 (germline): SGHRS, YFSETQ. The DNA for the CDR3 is TGCGCCAGCAGCCCTAGCCAGGGGTTCGCAGATACGCAGTATTTT. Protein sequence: CASSPSQGFADTQYF.

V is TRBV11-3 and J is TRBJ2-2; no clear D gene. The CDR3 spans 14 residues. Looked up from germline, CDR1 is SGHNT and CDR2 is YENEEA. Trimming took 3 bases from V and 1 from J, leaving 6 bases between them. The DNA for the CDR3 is TGTGCCAGCAGCTTGAGAGGGAACACCGGGGAGCTGTTTTTT. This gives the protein CASSLRGNTGELFF. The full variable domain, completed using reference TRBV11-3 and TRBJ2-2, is EAGVVQSPRYKIIEKKQPVAFWCNPISGHNTLYWYLQNLGQGPELLIRYENEEAVDDSQLPKDRFSAERLKGVDSTLKIQPAELGDSAVYLCASSLRGNTGELFFGEGSRLTVL.

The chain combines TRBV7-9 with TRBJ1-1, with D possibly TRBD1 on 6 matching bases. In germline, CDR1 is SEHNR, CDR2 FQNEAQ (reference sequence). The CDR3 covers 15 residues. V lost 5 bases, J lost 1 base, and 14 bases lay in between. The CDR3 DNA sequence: TGTGCCAGCAGCAACCGACAGGATCGGAACACTGAAGCTTTCTTT. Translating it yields CASSNRQDRNTEAFF.

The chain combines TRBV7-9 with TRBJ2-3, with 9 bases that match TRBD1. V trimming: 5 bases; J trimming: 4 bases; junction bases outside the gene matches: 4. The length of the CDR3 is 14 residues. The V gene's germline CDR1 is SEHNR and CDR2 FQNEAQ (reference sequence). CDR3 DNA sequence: TGTGCCAGCAGCCGGACAGGGGAAGCAGATACGCAGTATTTT. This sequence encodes CASSRTGEADTQYF. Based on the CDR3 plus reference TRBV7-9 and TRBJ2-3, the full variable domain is DTGVSQNPRHKITKRGQNVTFRCDPISEHNRLYWYRQTLGQGPEFLTYFQNEAQLEKSRLLSDRFSAERPKGSFSTLEIQRTEQGDSAMYLCASSRTGEADTQYFGPGTRLTVL.

The CDR3 here is CASSTTVNYGYTF. CDR3 DNA: TGTGCCAGCAGTACGACAGTTAACTATGGCTACACCTTC. The chain is built from TRBV6-5 and TRBJ1-2; the D gene is possibly TRBD1 (5 bases). The CDR3 contains 13 residues. The germline V gene has CDR1 MNHEY and CDR2 SVGAGI. V was pared by 5 bases and J by 1 base, with 8 bases between.

CDR3 sequence (DNA): TGCGCCAGCATGGGGGACAGGGGACAGACCCAGTACTTC. Residues: CASMGDRGQTQYF. V usage is TRBV5-1 and J usage is TRBJ2-5, with 10 nucleotides matching TRBD1. The CDR3 sequence is 13 residues long. Germline assignment: CDR1 SGHRS and CDR2 YFSETQ. With 6 bases clipped from V and 6 bases from J, the junction kept 5 bases outside the gene matches.

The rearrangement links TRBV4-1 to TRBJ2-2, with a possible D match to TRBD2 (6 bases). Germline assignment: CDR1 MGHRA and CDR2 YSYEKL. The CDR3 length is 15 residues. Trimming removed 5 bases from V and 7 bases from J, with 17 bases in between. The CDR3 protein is CASSRGTSWSGELFF. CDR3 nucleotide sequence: TGCGCCAGCAGCAGAGGGACTTCGTGGAGCGGGGAGCTGTTTTTT.

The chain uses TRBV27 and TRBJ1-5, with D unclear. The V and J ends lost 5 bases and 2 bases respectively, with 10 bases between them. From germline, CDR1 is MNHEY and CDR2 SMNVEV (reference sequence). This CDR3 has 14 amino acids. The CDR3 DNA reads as TGTGCCAGCAGTGCCCTTTCAGGCAATCAGCCCCAGCATTTT. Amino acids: CASSALSGNQPQHF.

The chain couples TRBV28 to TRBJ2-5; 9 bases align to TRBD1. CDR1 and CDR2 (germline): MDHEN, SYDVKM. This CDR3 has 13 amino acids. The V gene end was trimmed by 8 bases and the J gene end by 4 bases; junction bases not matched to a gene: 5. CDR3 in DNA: TGTGCCAGCGTAAAACAGGGGGCAGAGACCCAGTACTTC. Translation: CASVKQGAETQYF. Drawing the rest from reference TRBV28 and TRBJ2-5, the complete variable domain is DVKVTQSSRYLVKRTGEKVFLECVQDMDHENMFWYRQDPGLGLRLIYFSYDVKMKEKGDIPEGYSVSREKKERFSLILESASTNQTSMYLCASVKQGAETQYFGPGTRLLVL.

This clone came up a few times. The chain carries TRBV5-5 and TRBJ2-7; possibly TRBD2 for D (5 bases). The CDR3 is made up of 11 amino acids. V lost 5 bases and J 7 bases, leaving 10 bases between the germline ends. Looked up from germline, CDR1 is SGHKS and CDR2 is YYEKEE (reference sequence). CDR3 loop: CASRDTREQYF. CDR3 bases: TGTGCCAGCAGAGACACTAGGGAGCAGTACTTC.

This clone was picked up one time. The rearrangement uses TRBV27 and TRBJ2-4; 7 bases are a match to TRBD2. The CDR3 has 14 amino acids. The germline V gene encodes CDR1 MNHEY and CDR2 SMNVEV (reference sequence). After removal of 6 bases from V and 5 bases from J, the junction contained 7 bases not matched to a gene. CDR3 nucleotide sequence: TGTGCCAGCAGCCCGACTAGCAGACAAAACATTCAGTACTTC. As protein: CASSPTSRQNIQYF.

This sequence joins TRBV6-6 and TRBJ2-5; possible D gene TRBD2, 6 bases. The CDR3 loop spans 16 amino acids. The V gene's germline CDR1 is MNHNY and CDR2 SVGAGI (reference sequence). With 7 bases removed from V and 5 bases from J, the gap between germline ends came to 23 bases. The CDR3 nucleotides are TGTGCCAGCACAATGGCTACTCATGGGGCGGGGGAGACCCAGTACTTC. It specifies CASTMATHGAGETQYF.

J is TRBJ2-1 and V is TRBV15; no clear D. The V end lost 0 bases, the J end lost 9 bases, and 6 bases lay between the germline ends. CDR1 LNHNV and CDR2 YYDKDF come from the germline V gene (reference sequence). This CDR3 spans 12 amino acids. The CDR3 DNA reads TGTGCCACCAGCAGAGATCACGGTGAGCAGTTCTTC. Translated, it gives CATSRDHGEQFF.

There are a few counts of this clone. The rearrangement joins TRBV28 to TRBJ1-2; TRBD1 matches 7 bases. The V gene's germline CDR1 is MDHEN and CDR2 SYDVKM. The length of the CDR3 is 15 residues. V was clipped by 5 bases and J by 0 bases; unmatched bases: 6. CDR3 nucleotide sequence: TGTGCCAGCAGTACTCGTAGGGGGCCTAACTATGGCTACACCTTC. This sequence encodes CASSTRRGPNYGYTF.

The chain's CDR3 is CASSKDRVLTFF. CDR3 bases: TGTGCCAGCTCAAAGGACAGGGTGTTGACTTTCTTT. The chain couples TRBV18 to TRBJ1-1, with 8 bases identical to TRBD1. Trimming at V came to 5 bases and at J to 12 bases, leaving 8 bases not matched to a gene. CDR3 size: 12 residues. Germline loops: CDR1 KGHSH, CDR2 LQKENI.

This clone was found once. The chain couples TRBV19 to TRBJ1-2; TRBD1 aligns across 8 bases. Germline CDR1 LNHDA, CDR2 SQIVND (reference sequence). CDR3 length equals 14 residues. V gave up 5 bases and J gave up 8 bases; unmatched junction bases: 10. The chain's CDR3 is CASSPRQGLRGYTF. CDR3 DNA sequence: TGTGCCAGTAGTCCACGACAGGGGCTACGGGGCTACACCTTC.

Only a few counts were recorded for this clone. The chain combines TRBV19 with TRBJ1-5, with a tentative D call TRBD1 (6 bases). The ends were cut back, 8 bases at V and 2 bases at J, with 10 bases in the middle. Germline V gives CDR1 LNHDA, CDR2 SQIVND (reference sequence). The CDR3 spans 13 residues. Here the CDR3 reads CASDRQGNQPQHF. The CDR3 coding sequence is TGTGCCAGTGATAGACAGGGCAATCAGCCCCAGCATTTT.

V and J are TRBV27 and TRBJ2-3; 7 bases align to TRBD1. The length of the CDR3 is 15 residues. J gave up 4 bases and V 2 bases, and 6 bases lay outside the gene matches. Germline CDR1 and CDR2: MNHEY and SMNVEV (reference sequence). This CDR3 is CASSLGTGVADTQYF. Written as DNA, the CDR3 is TGTGCCAGCAGTTTAGGTACAGGGGTGGCAGATACGCAGTATTTT.

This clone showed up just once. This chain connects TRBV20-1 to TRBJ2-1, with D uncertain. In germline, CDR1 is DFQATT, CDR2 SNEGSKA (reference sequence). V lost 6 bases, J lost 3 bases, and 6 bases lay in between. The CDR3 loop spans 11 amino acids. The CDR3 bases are TGCAGTGCGCTACTCTACAATGAGCAGTTCTTC. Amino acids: CSALLYNEQFF.

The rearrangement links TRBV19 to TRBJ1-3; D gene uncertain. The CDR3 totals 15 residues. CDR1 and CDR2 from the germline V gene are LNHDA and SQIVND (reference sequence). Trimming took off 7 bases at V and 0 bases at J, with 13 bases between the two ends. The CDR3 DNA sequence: TGTGCCAGTACTCCAGGATCCTACTCTGGAAACACCATATATTTT. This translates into CASTPGSYSGNTIYF.

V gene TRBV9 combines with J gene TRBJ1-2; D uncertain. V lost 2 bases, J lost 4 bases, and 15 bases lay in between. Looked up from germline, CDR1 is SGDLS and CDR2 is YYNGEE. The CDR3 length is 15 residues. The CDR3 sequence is CASSVGGYSPYGYTF. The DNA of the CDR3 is TGTGCCAGCAGCGTTGGAGGTTACTCACCCTATGGCTACACCTTC. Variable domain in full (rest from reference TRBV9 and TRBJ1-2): DSGVTQTPKHLITATGQRVTLRCSPRSGDLSVYWYQQSLDQGLQFLIQYYNGEERAKGNILERFSAQQFPDLHSELNLSSLELGDSALYFCASSVGGYSPYGYTFGSGTRLTVV.

The CDR3 DNA sequence: TGCGCCAGCAGCTTGACTAGCGGGGGAACCTACGAGCAGTACTTC. It codes for CASSLTSGGTYEQYF. The V gene is TRBV5-1, the J gene TRBJ2-5; TRBD2 matches at 11 bases. With the DNA end fitting TRBJ2-7 better, the J assignment may be wrong. The CDR3 is made up of 15 amino acids. Germline CDR1 SGHRS, CDR2 YFSETQ.

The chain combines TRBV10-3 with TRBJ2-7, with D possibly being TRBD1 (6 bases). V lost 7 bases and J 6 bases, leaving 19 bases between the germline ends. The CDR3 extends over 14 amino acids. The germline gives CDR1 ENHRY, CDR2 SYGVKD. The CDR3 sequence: CAITLSEGVSEQYF. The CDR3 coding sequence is TGTGCCATCACCCTGTCTGAGGGGGTAAGCGAGCAGTACTTC.

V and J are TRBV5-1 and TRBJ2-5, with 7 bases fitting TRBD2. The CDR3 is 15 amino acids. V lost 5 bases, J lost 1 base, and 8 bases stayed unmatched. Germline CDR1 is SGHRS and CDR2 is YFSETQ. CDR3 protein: CASSSTWGGQETQYF. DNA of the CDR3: TGCGCCAGCAGTTCCACGTGGGGGGGCCAAGAGACCCAGTACTTC.

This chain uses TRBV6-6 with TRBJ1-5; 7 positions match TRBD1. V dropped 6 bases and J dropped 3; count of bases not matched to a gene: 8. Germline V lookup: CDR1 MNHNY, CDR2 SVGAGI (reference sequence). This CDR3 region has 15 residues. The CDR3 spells CASRRDSEYNQPQHF. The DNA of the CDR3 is TGTGCCAGCAGACGGGACAGTGAATACAATCAGCCCCAGCATTTT.

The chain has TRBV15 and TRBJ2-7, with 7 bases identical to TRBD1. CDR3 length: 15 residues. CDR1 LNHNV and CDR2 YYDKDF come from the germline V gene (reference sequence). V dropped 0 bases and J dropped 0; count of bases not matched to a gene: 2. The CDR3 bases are TGTGCCACCAGCAGAGATGGGGACAGCTCCTACGAGCAGTACTTC. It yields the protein CATSRDGDSSYEQYF.

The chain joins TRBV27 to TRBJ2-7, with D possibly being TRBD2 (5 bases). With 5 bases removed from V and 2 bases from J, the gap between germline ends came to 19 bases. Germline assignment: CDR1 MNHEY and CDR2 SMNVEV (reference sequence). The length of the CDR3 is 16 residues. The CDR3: CASSRGSTPGAYEQYF. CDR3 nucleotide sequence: TGTGCCAGCAGTCGAGGCAGTACTCCCGGGGCCTACGAGCAGTACTTC.

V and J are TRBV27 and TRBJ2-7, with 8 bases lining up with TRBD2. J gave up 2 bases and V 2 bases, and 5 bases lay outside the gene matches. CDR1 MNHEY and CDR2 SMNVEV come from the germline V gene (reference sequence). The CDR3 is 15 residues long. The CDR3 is CASSLAGGLTYEQYF. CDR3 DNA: TGTGCCAGCAGTTTAGCGGGAGGCCTAACCTACGAGCAGTACTTC.